This is a list of T cell receptor beta chains from one sample in a study of blood T cell repertoires in COVID-19. This table comes from immunoSEQ multiplex PCR, and its TCRdb copy is limited to in-frame clones, with some not included. The profile shows about 220,000 clones, roughly four fifths of them singletons. The material sequenced was peripheral blood. The origin of the receptors is a woman in her sixties or seventies with acute or convalescent COVID-19. CDR3s include the opening cysteine and the closing phenylalanine or tryptophan. Fields, in order: V gene, J gene, clone size, CDR3 length, D gene, CDR3 DNA, CDR3 protein. D genes are given only for firm matches. Not all rows give a size; the values are once, few, many and, for expanded clones, a class.

>TRBV18|TRBJ2-7|few|15|TRBD1
TGTGCCAGCTCACCACTTCAGGGGGCCCCCCACGAGCAGTACTTC
CASSPLQGAPHEQYF
>TRBV6-6|TRBJ2-1|few|14|-
TGTGCCAGCAGCACAGGGTTGGGGTACAATGAGCAGTTCTTC
CASSTGLGYNEQFF
>TRBV5-1|TRBJ2-1|-|15|TRBD2
TGCGCCAGCAGCTTGAGCGGGGGGGACCACAATGAGCAGTTCTTC
CASSLSGGDHNEQFF
>TRBV19|TRBJ1-5|-|14|TRBD1
TGTGCCAGTAGTCGGGACAGGACTAATCAGCCCCAGCATTTT
CASSRDRTNQPQHF
>TRBV6-1|TRBJ2-7|-|14|TRBD2
TGTGCCAGCAGTGAACGCGGGGGGATCAGCGAGCAGTACTTC
CASSERGGISEQYF
>TRBV2|TRBJ1-2|-|15|-
TGTGCCAGCAGTGAAGCGAATACGGGTGGCGTAGGCTACACCTTC
CASSEANTGGVGYTF
>TRBV20-1|TRBJ2-5|-|11|TRBD2
TGCAGTGCTGTCGGGGGGGAGACCCAGTACTTC
CSAVGGETQYF
>TRBV3-1/TRBV3-2|TRBJ1-2|-|15|TRBD1
TGTGCCAGCAGCCAATGGCAGGGGGCTAACTATGGCTACACCTTC
CASSQWQGANYGYTF
>TRBV6-5|TRBJ1-5|-|14|-
TGTGCCAGCAGTCAGGGGTTGAGCAATCAGCCCCAGCATTTT
CASSQGLSNQPQHF
>TRBV3-1/TRBV3-2|TRBJ2-1|-|16|TRBD2
TGTGCCAGCAGCCAAGGAGGGCTAGCGGGGCAAAATGAGCAGTTCTTC
CASSQGGLAGQNEQFF
>TRBV10-3|TRBJ1-2|-|16|-
TGTGCCATCAGTGACCCCTCGGAGAGGGAGTACCATGGCTACACCTTC
CAISDPSEREYHGYTF
>TRBV28|TRBJ1-1|-|12|-
TGTGCCAGCAGTGAGGAGGGGTTTAGGGCTTTCTTT
CASSEEGFRAFF
>TRBV7-2|TRBJ1-6|-|13|-
TGTGCCAGCAGCTTAGAGTCGCGGACACCCCTCCACTTT
CASSLESRTPLHF
>TRBV6-2/TRBV6-3|TRBJ2-3|-|15|TRBD2
TGTGCCAGCAGTTCCCTCACTAGCGGGGGCTGGTCGCAGTATTTT
CASSSLTSGGWSQYF
>TRBV6-2/TRBV6-3|TRBJ2-7|-|13|TRBD1
TGTGCCAGCAGTAGGGGACAGGGGAACGAGCAGTACTTC
CASSRGQGNEQYF
>TRBV7-9|TRBJ2-1|-|12|-
TGTGCCAGCAGTTTACGCGGAGATGAGCAGTTCTTC
CASSLRGDEQFF
>TRBV11-2|TRBJ1-1|few|14|-
TGTGCCAGCAGCCTACAGTTCTTGGACACTGAAGCTTTCTTT
CASSLQFLDTEAFF
>TRBV5-5|TRBJ2-5|-|14|-
TGTGCCAGCAGCTTGGAGTGGGCGGGAGAGACCCAGTACTTC
CASSLEWAGETQYF
>TRBV6-5|TRBJ1-6|-|14|-
TGTGCCAGCAGTTACTCCCGGGGTAATTCACCCCTCCACTTT
CASSYSRGNSPLHF
>TRBV6-1|TRBJ1-5|few|15|TRBD1
TGTGCCAGCAGTGGGGGGACAGGTCGGAATCAGCCCCAGCATTTT
CASSGGTGRNQPQHF
>TRBV25-1|TRBJ1-4|-|15|TRBD1
TGTGCCAGCAGTGACCACGGACAGGGAATTGAAAAACTGTTTTTT
CASSDHGQGIEKLFF
>TRBV7-2|TRBJ1-1|-|15|-
TGTGCCAGCAGCCCATCGACACAAAGGAACACTGAAGCTTTCTTT
CASSPSTQRNTEAFF
>TRBV6-2/TRBV6-3|TRBJ2-7|-|18|TRBD1
TGTGCCAGCAGTTACCCGAGTACTTTGACAGGGGGCAAGTACGAGCAGTACTTC
CASSYPSTLTGGKYEQYF
>TRBV5-1|TRBJ2-1|-|17|TRBD2
TGCGCCAGCAGCTTGGGAGTGATAGCGGGGGTAAGCAATGAGCAGTTCTTC
CASSLGVIAGVSNEQFF
>TRBV5-4|TRBJ1-1|-|13|-
TGTGCCAGCAGGGGGAGGGAGAACACTGAAGCTTTCTTT
CASRGRENTEAFF
>TRBV30|TRBJ1-1|-|13|-
TGTGCCTGGAGTGTGCAGGCGTCCACTGAAGCTTTCTTT
CAWSVQASTEAFF
>TRBV27|TRBJ2-6|-|16|TRBD1
TGTGCCAGCAGTTCGACAGGGAACTCTGGGGCCAACGTCCTGACTTTC
CASSSTGNSGANVLTF
>TRBV5-1|TRBJ2-7|-|13|-
TGCGCCAGCAGCCCTTCAGGGGTGAACGAGCAGTACTTC
CASSPSGVNEQYF
>TRBV6-5|TRBJ2-5|-|13|-
TGTGCCAGCAGGCGATTCCTCCAAGAGACCCAGTACTTC
CASRRFLQETQYF
>TRBV2|TRBJ1-1|-|12|TRBD1
TGTGCCAGCCACAGACAGGGCCCTGAAGCTTTCTTT
CASHRQGPEAFF
>TRBV6-5|TRBJ1-2|-|15|TRBD1
TGTGCCAGCAGCCCGGGACAGGGCTCTAACTATGGCTACACCTTC
CASSPGQGSNYGYTF
>TRBV6-1|TRBJ1-5|-|19|TRBD1
TGTGCCAGCAGTGCGTCTCGGGACAGACCGCTTCTTGGCAATCAGCCCCAGCATTTT
CASSASRDRPLLGNQPQHF
>TRBV19|TRBJ1-5|-|14|-
TGTGACACTCAAGGGGTTCTGGGGAATCAGCCCCAGCATTTT
CDTQGVLGNQPQHF
>TRBV29-1|TRBJ2-7|once|13|TRBD1
TGCAGCACCGGGACAGGGTATGCTTCCGAGCAGTACTTC
CSTGTGYASEQYF
>TRBV3-1/TRBV3-2|TRBJ1-2|-|14|TRBD1
TGTGCCAGCCAAGAAGGGACAGGGATTGCTGGCTACACCTTC
CASQEGTGIAGYTF
>TRBV27|TRBJ1-4|once|17|TRBD1
TGTGCCAGCAGTTTACGGGTAGGCTCAGGGGGCCGTGAAAAACTGTTTTTT
CASSLRVGSGGREKLFF
>TRBV4-1|TRBJ1-1|-|14|-
TGCGCCAGCAGCCAAGATCGGCAGGGGCTGATAGCTTTCTTT
CASSQDRQGLIAFF
>TRBV2|TRBJ1-2|few|16|TRBD1
TGTGCCAGCAGTGAAACAGACAGGGTGTCGACCTATGGCTACACCTTC
CASSETDRVSTYGYTF
>TRBV7-2|TRBJ1-2|-|14|-
TGTGCCAGCAGCTTAGGTCCGGGTGACTATGGCTACACCTTC
CASSLGPGDYGYTF
>TRBV27|TRBJ1-2|-|15|-
TGTGCCAGCAGAAAAGAGACAGGCCAGGGGTATGGCTACACCTTC
CASRKETGQGYGYTF
>TRBV10-3|TRBJ1-2|-|13|-
TGTGCCATCATGGTTGACAGTCTCGGGGGCTACACCTTC
CAIMVDSLGGYTF
>TRBV2|TRBJ1-6|-|15|-
TGTGCCAGCAGTGAAGCCGGGGTTGGTAATTCACCCCTCCACTTT
CASSEAGVGNSPLHF
>TRBV29-1|TRBJ1-1|few|14|-
TGCAGCGTCGCTTGGGTAGGGGCCAACACTGAAGCTTTCTTT
CSVAWVGANTEAFF
>TRBV5-5|TRBJ1-2|-|14|TRBD1
TGTGCCAGCAGAGCCTACGGGACAGGGTTTGGCTACACCTTC
CASRAYGTGFGYTF
>TRBV29-1|TRBJ1-2|-|12|-
TGCAGCGTTGATAAGACAGGAGGAGGCTACACCTTC
CSVDKTGGGYTF
>TRBV30|TRBJ2-7|-|15|TRBD1
TGTGCCTGGAAGACAGCCGGGACAGGGGGTAACGAGCAGTACTTC
CAWKTAGTGGNEQYF
>TRBV28|TRBJ2-3|-|16|-
TGTGCCAGCAGTTTATCATTCAGAGGTCGTCCTTATACGCAGTATTTT
CASSLSFRGRPYTQYF
>TRBV6-1|TRBJ2-2|-|16|-
TGTGCCAGCAGTGCCTTTCACACCTCGAACACCGGGGAGCTGTTTTTT
CASSAFHTSNTGELFF
>TRBV27|TRBJ2-1|once|14|-
TGTGCCAGCAGTTCAGCTGTTCAGGGGAATGAGCAGTTCTTC
CASSSAVQGNEQFF
>TRBV5-1|TRBJ1-6|-|15|-
TGCGCCAGCAGCTCTCAAGACGGCGACACCTCACCCCTCCACTTT
CASSSQDGDTSPLHF
>TRBV3-1/TRBV3-2|TRBJ1-6|-|14|TRBD1
TGTGCCAGCAGCCCCCAGGGGGCGCTTTCACCCCTCCACTTT
CASSPQGALSPLHF
>TRBV11-2|TRBJ1-2|once|14|-
TGTGCCAGCAGCCTACCCCGAGGGAACTATGGCTACACCTTC
CASSLPRGNYGYTF
>TRBV5-4|TRBJ2-2|-|15|TRBD1
TGTGCCAGCAGCTATGCAGGGGGTCTCGCCGGGGAGCTGTTTTTT
CASSYAGGLAGELFF
>TRBV5-1|TRBJ2-1|-|14|-
TGCGCCAGCAGCATGGGGGAGAGGTACAATGAGCAGTTCTTC
CASSMGERYNEQFF
>TRBV7-8|TRBJ1-1|-|14|-
TGTGCCAGCAGCCTGCAGTCAGGAGGCACTGAAGCTTTCTTT
CASSLQSGGTEAFF
>TRBV16|TRBJ1-2|-|15|TRBD1
TGTGCCAGCAGCCTCTTAATGACAGGGACGGATGGCTACACCTTC
CASSLLMTGTDGYTF
>TRBV27|TRBJ1-1|-|14|-
TGTGCCAGCAGTTGGGGGGGGTCATACACTGAAGCTTTCTTT
CASSWGGSYTEAFF
>TRBV4-2|TRBJ2-2|-|17|TRBD2
TGTGCCAGCAGCCGGACTAGCGGGGGCCTGAACACCGGGGAGCTGTTTTTT
CASSRTSGGLNTGELFF
>TRBV6-2/TRBV6-3|TRBJ1-2|-|12|-
TGTGCCAGCAGTAGGACAGCTTTTGGCTACACCTTC
CASSRTAFGYTF
>TRBV27|TRBJ2-5|-|15|TRBD1
TGTGCCAGCAGTTTAGTACAGGGGAGTAGAGAGACCCAGTACTTC
CASSLVQGSRETQYF